The 8 T cell receptor beta chains below all came from one sample that was sequenced in a study of radiation and T cells in renal cell carcinoma. TCRdb keeps only in-frame clones here, not all; method: immunoSEQ multiplex PCR. Of about 170,000 clones in the sample, about 88% were seen once. Specified time point: blood 4 weeks post-SBRT, at nephrectomy. Stated treatment: 15 Gy SBRT to primary tumor, nephrectomy 4 weeks later. The sequencing here drew on blood, taken from a patient whose treatment included radiotherapy and nephrectomy. The receptors originated from a woman between 50 and 59 years old with renal cell carcinoma.

The rearrangement joins TRBV5-1 to TRBJ2-5, with D perhaps matching TRBD1 (6 bases). V lost 0 bases, J lost 5 bases, and 8 bases lay in between. CDR3 length: 13 residues. From germline, CDR1 is SGHRS and CDR2 YFSETQ. In DNA, the CDR3 is TGCGCCAGCAGCTTGGGGGGGCGCGAGACCCAGTACTTC. Residues: CASSLGGRETQYF.

The chain has TRBV30 and TRBJ1-4, with D unclear. With 3 bases removed from V and 7 bases from J, the gap between germline ends came to 24 bases. In germline, CDR1 is GTSNPN, CDR2 SVGIG (reference sequence). This CDR3 has 17 residues. The CDR3 bases are TGTGCCTGGAGGAGTACGGGTCTAGGGAACGCTGGTGAAAAACTGTTTTTT. Its protein is CAWRSTGLGNAGEKLFF.

The rearrangement links TRBV5-1 to TRBJ2-5; a possible D gene is TRBD1 (6 bases). Trimming removed 3 bases from V and 4 bases from J, with 13 bases in between. Germline assignment: CDR1 SGHRS and CDR2 YFSETQ. There are 14 residues in the CDR3. The CDR3 bases are TGCGCCAGCAGCTGGACAGTTAACACAGAGACCCAGTACTTC. This codes for CASSWTVNTETQYF.

The gene calls are TRBV5-1 and TRBJ2-7, with 13 bases identical to TRBD2. CDR3 length: 15 amino acids. Germline CDR1 reads SGHRS; CDR2 reads YFSETQ. V trimming: 3 bases; J trimming: 2 bases; junction bases outside the gene matches: 2. The CDR3 region is CASSWTSGGAYEQYF. As DNA, the CDR3 is TGCGCCAGCAGCTGGACTAGCGGGGGTGCCTACGAGCAGTACTTC.

This chain uses TRBV6-4 with TRBJ1-1; D not certain. In germline, CDR1 is MRHNA, CDR2 SNTAGT. V was pared by 6 bases and J by 1 base, with 9 bases between. The CDR3 extends over 13 amino acids. The CDR3 DNA is TGTGCCAGCAGCGCCGAGGAGAACACTGAAGCTTTCTTT. Encoded protein: CASSAEENTEAFF.

The V gene is TRBV5-1, the J gene TRBJ2-5, with D perhaps matching TRBD1 (5 bases). V was trimmed by 1 base and J by 3 bases, leaving 10 bases between them. This CDR3 is built from 14 residues. CDR1 and CDR2 (germline): SGHRS, YFSETQ. CDR3: CASSLSAGKETQYF. The CDR3, as DNA: TGCGCCAGCAGCTTGTCGGCAGGGAAAGAGACCCAGTACTTC.

The rearrangement links TRBV5-1 to TRBJ2-2, with D maybe TRBD2 (6 bases). The germline V and J ends were trimmed by 0 bases and 2 bases, with 14 bases remaining between them. The CDR3 covers 17 residues. Germline-derived CDR1 and CDR2 are SGHRS and YFSETQ. CDR3 loop: CASSLGRRGANTGELFF. CDR3 in DNA: TGCGCCAGCAGCTTGGGACGGCGCGGGGCAAACACCGGGGAGCTGTTTTTT. Drawing the rest from reference TRBV5-1 and TRBJ2-2, the complete variable domain is KAGVTQTPRYLIKTRGQQVTLSCSPISGHRSVSWYQQTPGQGLQFLFEYFSETQRNKGNFPGRFSGRQFSNSRSEMNVSTLELGDSALYLCASSLGRRGANTGELFFGEGSRLTVL.

Of note for this clone: An end of the junction does not agree with germline; a read error may underlie this. The chain combines TRBV7-7 with TRBJ2-3; no reliable D call. This CDR3 is 14 amino acids long. From germline, CDR1 is SSHAT and CDR2 FNYEAQ (reference sequence). CDR3 protein: CASSPTGPTDTQYF. CDR3 DNA: TGTGCTAGCAGCCCAACCGGCCCCACGGATACGCAGTATTTT.